One and the same sample provided the 4 T cell receptor beta chains below, sequenced in a study of blood T cell repertoires in COVID-19. This table comes from immunoSEQ multiplex PCR, and its TCRdb copy is limited to in-frame clones, with some not included. Of 150,000 to 250,000 clones in the sample, 85% to 95% are singletons; the top ten hold roughly 0.7%. Sample: peripheral blood. The receptor source for this set is a man aged 30 to 45 with COVID-19, enrolled during active disease.

V gene TRBV3-1 (or the pseudogene TRBV3-2) combines with J gene TRBJ2-2; 7 nucleotides agree with TRBD1. This CDR3 spans 14 amino acids. V gave up 2 bases and J gave up 6 bases; unmatched junction bases: 3. From germline, CDR1 is LGHDT and CDR2 YNNKEL (reference sequence). CDR3 loop: CASSQYRGPGELFF. The CDR3 DNA reads TGTGCCAGCAGCCAATACAGGGGACCCGGGGAGCTGTTTTTT.

This chain joins TRBV5-1 and TRBJ1-2; 7 bases line up with TRBD1. Germline V CDR1 and CDR2: SGHRS, YFSETQ. The CDR3 is 14 amino acids. The J segment lost 6 bases and the V segment lost 7 bases, leaving 12 bases of the junction unmatched. CDR3 loop: CASRDPGTVDGYTF. The DNA for the CDR3 is TGCGCCAGCCGAGACCCAGGGACAGTCGATGGCTACACCTTC.

V is TRBV15 and J is TRBJ1-2; no clear D. In germline, CDR1 is LNHNV, CDR2 YYDKDF (reference sequence). V gave up 0 bases and J gave up 2 bases, with 16 bases separating them. CDR3 length: 17 residues. CDR3 sequence (DNA): TGTGCCACCAGCAGAGAGTGGACTGAAACCCTCAACTATGGCTACACCTTC. This codes for CATSREWTETLNYGYTF.

This chain connects TRBV3-1 (or the pseudogene TRBV3-2) to TRBJ2-1; the match to TRBD2 covers 7 bases. Trimming cost V 3 bases and J 8 bases; bases outside gene matches: 10. This CDR3 is built from 15 residues. The germline CDR1 and CDR2 sequences are LGHDT and YNNKEL (reference sequence). The CDR3 loop is CASSQGGVAIYEQFF. CDR3 coding DNA: TGTGCCAGCAGCCAGGGAGGGGTGGCTATCTATGAGCAGTTCTTC.